This TCR beta chain is from a study of blood T cell repertoires in COVID-19. The overall study: Collection of acute and convalescent COVID-19 samples took place in the United States, Italy and Spain. PBMCs, B-cell-depleted T cells, or T cells provided the cDNA or gDNA that made up the material.

This clone was picked up one time. Per the original data handling: By means of reference gene primer amplification, nucleated cell counts were estimated. Libraries were prepared by immunoSEQ multiplex PCR; TCRdb keeps only in-frame clonotypes and omits some of them. Clone size and the V and J calls come from that table; the DNA yielded D and trimming. The sample lists 100,000 or so clones, approximately 79% occurring once. Germline V lookup: CDR1 SGHRS, CDR2 YFSETQ. The CDR3 length is 13 residues. The V gene end was trimmed by 4 bases and the J gene end by 4 bases; junction bases not matched to a gene: 3.

This receptor was taken from a man between 65 and 85 years old with active or convalescent COVID-19. The sample consisted of peripheral blood. This chain links TRBV5-1 with TRBJ1-1, with TRBD1 matching 8 bases. In DNA form, the CDR3 reads TGCGCCAGCAGCCCACAGGGGGGCACTGAAGCTTTCTTT. It yields the protein CASSPQGGTEAFF.